The entry below gives a single T cell receptor beta chain sequence along with its context. This sample stems from a study of T cell responses to AZD1222 COVID-19 vaccine. CDR1 MNHEY and CDR2 SVGAGI come from the germline V gene. The V gene lost 0 bases and the J gene lost 7 bases, with 19 bases spanning the gap. CDR3 size: 16 residues. Using immunoSEQ multiplex PCR, the repertoire was profiled, and TCRdb retains in-frame clones only, with some absent. Among tens of thousands of clones listed, 86% were seen once. The sample was peripheral blood, taken on day 0 of AZD1222 vaccination. The rearrangement uses TRBV6-5 and TRBJ2-7; D remains unclear. The sequence derives from an adult in good health. CDR3 bases: TGTGCCAGCAGTTACTCAATACTCTACCCCAATACGGAGCAGTACTTC. Its translation is CASSYSILYPNTEQYF.